These T cell receptor beta chains were read from a single sample in a study of T cells in Graves' hyperthyroidism and ophthalmopathy. TCRdb fed the multiplex PCR reads into MiXCR, producing one record per CDR3 protein. The profile shows 490,000 or so distinct CDR3 sequences, less than 20% of them singletons. Sequenced: blood. These receptor sequences come from a middle-aged man with Graves' ophthalmopathy. Both conserved end residues are part of each CDR3. The D gene is left open where the match is weak. Rows give clone size only sometimes, using once, few, many, or a class for an expanded clone.

>TRBV20-1|many|TRBD1|TRBJ2-7
TGCAGTGCTAGCAGCCCGGACAGGGGTGGCGAGCAGTACTTC
CSASSPDRGGEQYF
>TRBV2|many|TRBD1|TRBJ1-1
TGTGCCAGCAGCCCTCCGGGACAGGGGGCTGACACTGAAGCTTTCTTT
CASSPPGQGADTEAFF
>TRBV5-4|few|.|TRBJ2-5
TGTGCCAGCAGCTTCGAGGCAGACTCTACCCAGTACTTC
CASSFEADSTQYF
>TRBV5-1|.|TRBD1|TRBJ1-1
TGCGCCAGCAGCCCCGGACAGGGAGGTTTGAACACTGAAGCTTTCTTT
CASSPGQGGLNTEAFF
>TRBV29-1|few|TRBD2|TRBJ2-1
TGCAGCGTTGTTGGGGGAGGGCTGGGCAATGAGCAGTTCTTC
CSVVGGGLGNEQFF
>TRBV6-2/TRBV6-3|few|TRBD2|TRBJ2-1
TGTGCCAGCAGGACTAGCGGGGAGCAGTTCTTC
CASRTSGEQFF
>TRBV12-3/TRBV12-4|many|.|TRBJ2-5
TGTGCCAGCAGACAGGGTCAAGAGACCCAGTACTTC
CASRQGQETQYF
>TRBV11-3|many|TRBD2|TRBJ2-1
TGTGCCAGCAGCCTCCTAGCGGCGACGGCCCGGTACAATGAGCAGTTCTTC
CASSLLAATARYNEQFF
>TRBV6-5|few|.|TRBJ1-2
TGTGCCAGCAGTTCGGAGGGGAAGTACACCTTC
CASSSEGKYTF
>TRBV5-6|.|.|TRBJ2-1
TGTGCCAGCAGCTCCTACCACTTCCTAGCGTTGGGCAATGAGCAGTTCTTC
CASSSYHFLALGNEQFF
>TRBV13|few|.|TRBJ1-2
TGTGCCAGCAGCTTAGTGGGCAGCCCTAACTATGGCTACACCTTC
CASSLVGSPNYGYTF
>TRBV7-2|many|.|TRBJ2-2
TGTGCCAGCAGCGCTAGGAACGCGAACACCGGGGAGCTGTTTTTT
CASSARNANTGELFF
>TRBV7-2|many|TRBD2|TRBJ2-5
TGTGCCAGCAGCTATTCGGGACTAGCGAAAGAGACCCAGTACTTC
CASSYSGLAKETQYF
>TRBV29-1|few|.|TRBJ2-3
TGCAGCGTTGAAGGGGTCCCGGGCCCAGATACGCAGTATTTT
CSVEGVPGPDTQYF
>TRBV19|.|.|TRBJ1-4
TGTGCCAGTAGTCGGGCAGCTCTTAATGAAAAACTGTTTTTT
CASSRAALNEKLFF
>TRBV20-1|.|TRBD1|TRBJ1-2
TGCAGTGCCAGCAGGGACAGGGGAAACTATGGCCACACCTTC
CSASRDRGNYGHTF
>TRBV18|.|TRBD1|TRBJ2-7
TGTGCCGGCTCACCCGGACAGGCCTACGAGCAGTACTTC
CAGSPGQAYEQYF
>TRBV28|few|.|TRBJ1-1
TGTGCCAGCAGTCATTACAGGGAATACACTGAAGCTTTCTTT
CASSHYREYTEAFF
>TRBV30|many|.|TRBJ2-7
TGTGCCTGGAGTGTGGCAGGGGCCTACGAGCAGTACTTC
CAWSVAGAYEQYF
>TRBV15|.|TRBD2|TRBJ2-5
TGTGCCACCAGCGGGGCGGGAGCGGGTACCCAAGAGACCCAGTACTTC
CATSGAGAGTQETQYF
>TRBV6-1|few|.|TRBJ2-3
TGTGCCAGCAGCGGCGAGGGGACTCACCGCACAGATACGCAGTATTTT
CASSGEGTHRTDTQYF
>TRBV5-1|.|TRBD1|TRBJ1-1
TGCGCCAGCAGCCTACTATCGACAGGGTACACTGAAGCTTTCTTT
CASSLLSTGYTEAFF
>TRBV24-1|.|.|TRBJ2-2
TGTGCCACCAGCGGGTGGACGAACACCGGGGAGCTGTTTTTT
CATSGWTNTGELFF
>TRBV5-1|few|.|TRBJ2-6
TGCGCCAGCAGCTCTACAGGGTACCCTGGGTCTGGGGCCAACGTCCTGACTTTC
CASSSTGYPGSGANVLTF
>TRBV6-1|.|.|TRBJ2-7
TGTGCCAGCATCGCCCCGGGGACCTACGAGCAGTACTTC
CASIAPGTYEQYF
>TRBV3-1|.|.|TRBJ2-2
TGTGCCAGCAAACCCCAGTTTGAAGCCGGGGAGCTGTTTTTT
CASKPQFEAGELFF
>TRBV19|.|.|TRBJ1-5
TGTGCCAGTAGTGCTACAGAAAATCAGCCCCAGCATTTT
CASSATENQPQHF
>TRBV11-1|many|TRBD1|TRBJ2-3
TGTGCCAGCAGCCCACGGACAGGCCCCACAGATACGCAGTATTTT
CASSPRTGPTDTQYF
>TRBV14|.|.|TRBJ1-2
TGTGCCAGCAGCCAAGGACAGATGCCCAACTATGGCTACACCTTC
CASSQGQMPNYGYTF
>TRBV19|few|TRBD2|TRBJ2-1
TGTGCCAGTAGTATACTAGCGGGAGTAGGTGAGCAGTTCTTC
CASSILAGVGEQFF
>TRBV20-1|.|.|TRBJ1-1
TGCAGTGCTAGAGGGATTATGAACACTGAAGCTTTCTTT
CSARGIMNTEAFF
>TRBV5-1|.|TRBD1|TRBJ1-6
TGCGCCAGCAGCTTGTTGGACAGGGAATCACCCCTCCACTTT
CASSLLDRESPLHF
>TRBV12-5|.|.|TRBJ1-5
TGTGCTAGTGCCCCGGCGTACGGGGAGCCCCAGCATTTT
CASAPAYGEPQHF
>TRBV3-1|few|TRBD2|TRBJ2-3
TGTGCCAGCAGCATCACTAGCGGGAGTGGCGCAGATACGCAGTATTTT
CASSITSGSGADTQYF
>TRBV6-5|.|.|TRBJ1-6
TGTGCCAGCAGTTCCCCCCCCTCGGGACCAAAATTCATGGCCCTCCACTTT
CASSSPPSGPKFMALHF
>TRBV7-3|few|TRBD2|TRBJ2-3
TGTGCCAGCAGCCTAACCGGACTAGAGAGGGGAGATACGCAGTATTTT
CASSLTGLERGDTQYF
>TRBV30|many|TRBD1|TRBJ1-2
TGTGCCTGGGGGACAGGGGGCGCGTTGTATGGCTACACCTTC
CAWGTGGALYGYTF
>TRBV6-6|few|TRBD1|TRBJ1-5
TGTGCCAGCAGTTACTCGGGGAGTGGGGCAGGGGGACGTCAGCCCCAGCATTTT
CASSYSGSGAGGRQPQHF
>TRBV20-1|many|TRBD1|TRBJ1-5
TGCAGTGCCCGCGCCCGACAGGGGATCTCTCGTAATCAGCCCCAGCATTTT
CSARARQGISRNQPQHF
>TRBV2|many|TRBD1|TRBJ1-1
TGTGCCAGGGGACAGGGCGCCGAAGCTTTCTTT
CARGQGAEAFF
>TRBV10-3|few|.|TRBJ1-6
TGTGCCGTCAGTAGGGCAGAGGAGAATTCACCCCTCCACTTT
CAVSRAEENSPLHF
>TRBV10-3|many|TRBD1|TRBJ2-7
TGTGCCATCAGAACCGGGACAGGGAATCCCTACGAGCAGTACTTC
CAIRTGTGNPYEQYF